Below, 7 T cell receptor beta chains from the same sample are listed, as sequenced in a study of post-analysis software for immune sequencing data. Study-wide findings and caveats: A few TRBV segments occurring more often in patients than controls included TRBV5-6, TRBV5-1 and TRBV20-1.

These TCRs' antigens remain unknown. Unique molecular identifiers tagged the TCR beta cDNA libraries. TCRdb processed the PCR reads anew with MiXCR; each CDR3 protein has one entry. The data hold roughly 600,000 distinct CDR3 sequences, with around 47% observed a single time. Material for sequencing was blood. The receptors derive from a girl between 10 and 17 years old with multiple sclerosis.

The chain couples TRBV12-3 or TRBV12-4 to TRBJ2-7, with a weak D call TRBD1 (7 bases). The CDR3 contains 14 residues. Trimming left V 8 bases short and J 1 base short, with 15 bases between. CDR3 in amino acids: CASLRAGGSYEQYF. The CDR3 DNA reads as TGTGCCAGCCTGAGGGCAGGGGGGTCCTACGAGCAGTACTTC.

The chain is built from TRBV6-6 and TRBJ1-2; the match to TRBD1 covers 11 bases. Trimming removed 4 bases from V and 4 bases from J; junction bases left unmatched: 2. This CDR3 has 14 amino acids. The germline V gene has CDR1 MNHNY and CDR2 SVGAGI (reference sequence). The CDR3 loop is CASSWTGGSYGYTF. Written as DNA, the CDR3 is TGTGCCAGCAGTTGGACAGGGGGCAGCTATGGCTACACCTTC.

The J gene is TRBJ2-6, the V gene TRBV11-2; no firm D call. Looked up from germline, CDR1 is SGHAT and CDR2 is FQNNGV. The ends were cut back, 6 bases at V and 8 bases at J, with 11 bases in the middle. This CDR3 contains 13 residues. CDR3 in DNA: TGTGCCAGCAGAACAATAAGGACCAACGTCCTGACTTTC. Protein product: CASRTIRTNVLTF. Using reference TRBV11-2 and TRBJ2-6 for the parts outside the CDR3, the full variable domain is EAGVAQSPRYKIIEKRQSVAFWCNPISGHATLYWYQQILGQGPKLLIQFQNNGVVDDSQLPKDRFSAERLKGVDSTLKIQPAKLEDSAVYLCASRTIRTNVLTFGAGSRLTVL.

This chain links TRBV20-1 with TRBJ2-7, with a weak D call TRBD1 (5 bases). With 8 bases removed from V and 3 bases from J, the gap between germline ends came to 17 bases. From germline, CDR1 is DFQATT and CDR2 SNEGSKA (reference sequence). This CDR3 comprises 13 residues. CDR3 sequence: CSLEAAGNYEQYF. In nucleotides, the CDR3 is TGCAGTTTAGAGGCAGCAGGGAACTACGAGCAGTACTTC.

The rearrangement uses TRBV7-9 and TRBJ2-5; possible D gene TRBD2, 6 bases. V lost 3 bases and J 1 base, leaving 18 bases between the germline ends. Germline CDR1 reads SEHNR; CDR2 reads FQNEAQ (reference sequence). CDR3 size: 17 residues. CDR3 nucleotides: TGTGCCAGCAGCTTCGCGGCAACGGGAGTCCCCCAAGAGACCCAGTACTTC. Translated: CASSFAATGVPQETQYF.

There are a few counts of this clonotype. CDR3 DNA: TGTGCCAGCATAGTATTCAGGGGATCCTACAATGAGCAGTTCTTC. Amino acids: CASIVFRGSYNEQFF. This chain links TRBV6-5 with TRBJ2-1; possible D gene TRBD1, 6 bases. Germline CDR1 and CDR2: MNHEY and SVGAGI. With 7 bases removed from V and 1 base from J, the gap between germline ends came to 14 bases. The CDR3 totals 15 residues.

The chain employs TRBV9 and TRBJ2-1, with D possibly being TRBD2 (6 bases). Germline V lookup: CDR1 SGDLS, CDR2 YYNGEE. Deletions cut 5 bases from V and 5 bases from J, with 17 bases between. This CDR3 region has 15 residues. Here the CDR3 DNA reads TGTGCCAGCAGTCCCCCGGGACTCTTTAACAATGAGCAGTTCTTC. It encodes CASSPPGLFNNEQFF.